The clone carrying this TCR beta chain came up many times. This specimen belongs to a study of T cells in Graves' hyperthyroidism and ophthalmopathy. Researchers amplified the TCR beta CDR3 regions from RNA transcripts. The HTBI set primed first-round TCR CDR3 RT-PCR. TCRdb used MiXCR to reprocess the multiplex PCR reads, holding one entry per CDR3 protein. Of some 690,000 distinct CDR3 sequences in the sample, 17% were seen once. Hyperthyroidism in the patients, aged 18 to 65, was newly diagnosed and under 2 months in duration. Lactation, pregnancy, other autoimmune disease or uncontrolled infection led to exclusion of patients. 8.5 to 10 ml of fresh peripheral blood supplied the PBMCs. The sample was blood. The clonotype comes from a man between 45 and 60 years old with Graves' hyperthyroidism.

CDR3 DNA sequence: TGTGCCAGCGGGTCTTTCAATCAGCCCCAGCATTTT. Translated: CASGSFNQPQHF. The J gene is TRBJ1-5, the V gene TRBV27, with D hard to call. V was clipped by 8 bases and J by 3 bases, with 8 bases between them. Germline loops: CDR1 MNHEY, CDR2 SMNVEV (reference sequence). This CDR3 contains 12 residues.